These 29 T cell receptor beta chains came from one sample sequenced in a study of blood T cells in healthy people across ages. Alongside a J-beta primer mix, a sample-barcoded 5' primer served in a second PCR lasting about 7 to 12 cycles. TCRdb redid the calling of the 5' RACE reads with MiXCR, one entry per CDR3 protein. The sample lists around 1,000,000 distinct CDR3 sequences, around 27% occurring once. This same sample was also taken into another study, of T cells of mothers and their children.

The sample consisted of blood. These receptor sequences come from a girl aged 2-9 years in good health.

In its sample, this clonotype was seen a few times. The chain recombines TRBV20-1 with TRBJ1-5, with 9 nucleotides matching TRBD1. The CDR3 sequence is 13 residues long. CDR1 and CDR2 from the germline V gene are DFQATT and SNEGSKA (reference sequence). J lost 5 bases, V lost 5 bases, and 4 bases had no gene match. CDR3 sequence (DNA): TGCAGTGCTTTACAGGGGGCGGATCAGCCCCAGCATTTT. Protein: CSALQGADQPQHF.

The V call is TRBV27, the J call TRBJ1-6, with TRBD1 matching over 8 bases. Trimming removed 9 bases from V and 10 bases from J; junction bases left unmatched: 5. This CDR3 has 12 amino acids. In germline, CDR1 is MNHEY, CDR2 SMNVEV (reference sequence). The CDR3 reads CASGQGSSPLHF. The CDR3 DNA sequence: TGTGCCAGTGGACAGGGTAGCTCACCCCTCCACTTT.

The rearrangement joins TRBV7-8 to TRBJ1-4; TRBD1 matches at 9 bases. V dropped 6 bases and J dropped 11; count of bases not matched to a gene: 10. CDR1 is SGHVS and CDR2 is FQNEAQ in the germline V gene. This CDR3 spans 14 amino acids. This CDR3 is CASRVGQGFEKLFF. The CDR3 DNA sequence: TGTGCCAGCAGAGTGGGACAGGGATTCGAGAAACTGTTTTTT.

Of note for this clonotype: A read error may produce the germline difference seen at one junction end. The CDR3 loop is CASSQDETGSPPDIF. The CDR3 DNA reads as TGTGCCAGCAGTCAGGATGAAACCGGGAGCCCTCCGGATATCTTC. This chain links TRBV6-5 with TRBJ2-1; TRBD2 might be the D (6 bases). The germline gives CDR1 MNHEY, CDR2 SVGAGI. The CDR3 spans 15 residues.

This clonotype has only a few counts. This rearrangement joins TRBV7-3 to TRBJ1-1; tentative D call: TRBD1 (5 bases). The germline V gene encodes CDR1 SGHTA and CDR2 FQGTGA. The V end lost 6 bases, the J end lost 1 base, and 9 bases lay between the germline ends. CDR3 size: 13 residues. CDR3 sequence reads: CASSKGRNTEAFF. Here the CDR3 DNA reads TGTGCCAGCAGTAAGGGACGGAACACTGAAGCTTTCTTT.

There are a few counts of this clonotype. The genes are TRBV21-1 and TRBJ2-7; TRBD2 is taken as the D call from the table, unchecked against the DNA. TRBV21-1 is noted as a pseudogene. The CDR3 is 16 residues long. This CDR3 reads CASSRRTSGRSYEQYF. The DNA of the CDR3 is TGTGCCAGCAGCAGGAGGACTAGCGGCCGATCCTACGAGCAGTACTTC.

This clonotype was seen a handful of times. The V gene is TRBV5-1, the J gene TRBJ2-5, with D possibly TRBD1 on 6 matching bases. The CDR3 is made up of 13 amino acids. Germline CDR1 SGHRS, CDR2 YFSETQ. V gave up 6 bases and J gave up 3 bases, with 12 bases separating them. CDR3 region: CASKNGGEETQYF. The CDR3 DNA reads as TGCGCCAGCAAGAATGGGGGCGAAGAGACCCAGTACTTC. The entire variable domain, with the rest obtained from reference TRBV5-1 and TRBJ2-5, is as follows: KAGVTQTPRYLIKTRGQQVTLSCSPISGHRSVSWYQQTPGQGLQFLFEYFSETQRNKGNFPGRFSGRQFSNSRSEMNVSTLELGDSALYLCASKNGGEETQYFGPGTRLLVL.

The sample holds a few counts of this clonotype. The V gene is TRBV20-1, the J gene TRBJ2-1; 12 nucleotides match TRBD2. Germline CDR1 and CDR2: DFQATT and SNEGSKA (reference sequence). The CDR3 extends over 13 amino acids. V gave up 7 bases and J gave up 6 bases; unmatched junction bases: 4. The DNA for the CDR3 is TGCAGTGGCCAGACTAGCGGGAGCAATGAGCAGTTCTTC. Amino acid sequence: CSGQTSGSNEQFF.

This clonotype came up a few times. The CDR3 DNA sequence: TGTGCCAGCATAGACCCTAAAGGGGGTAGCTCCTACAATGAGCAGTTCTTC. It is translated as CASIDPKGGSSYNEQFF. V usage is TRBV2 and J usage is TRBJ2-1; D possibly corresponds to TRBD1 (6 bases). The CDR3 has 17 amino acids. The V and J ends lost 7 bases and 0 bases respectively, with 19 bases between them. From germline, CDR1 is SNHLY and CDR2 FYNNEI.

In its sample, this clonotype was seen once. The CDR3 protein is CASSSNMAGKIEAFF. The CDR3 DNA reads TGTGCCAGCAGCTCCAACATGGCAGGTAAAATTGAAGCTTTCTTT. The chain recombines TRBV13 with TRBJ1-1, with D hard to call. The CDR3 is made up of 15 amino acids. The V gene's germline CDR1 is PRHDT and CDR2 FYEKMQ (reference sequence). The V and J ends lost 4 bases and 7 bases respectively, with 19 bases between them.

This chain uses TRBV7-2 with TRBJ2-4; D may match TRBD1 or TRBD2 (5 bases each). V lost 5 bases and J lost 5, with 13 bases in between. This CDR3 has 14 residues. CDR1 and CDR2 (germline): SGHTA, FQGNSA. DNA of the CDR3: TGTGCCAGCAGCGCGTTCCGGGACCAAAACATTCAGTACTTC. The encoded protein is CASSAFRDQNIQYF.

This clonotype was recorded a few times. The chain is built from TRBV7-9 and TRBJ1-1, with TRBD1 identical over 9 bases. V trimming: 0 bases; J trimming: 10 bases; junction bases outside the gene matches: 3. The CDR3 is 13 residues long. The germline V gene has CDR1 SEHNR and CDR2 FQNEAQ (reference sequence). This CDR3 reads CASSLAGQGGAFF. DNA for the CDR3: TGTGCCAGCAGCTTAGCGGGACAGGGAGGAGCTTTCTTT.

The chain joins TRBV6-5 to TRBJ2-7; TRBD1 agrees at 8 bases. Germline CDR1 is MNHEY and CDR2 is SVGAGI. The CDR3 runs to 12 residues. In DNA form, the CDR3 reads TGTGGCACCACAGGGGGGAACTACGAGCAGTACTTC. Amino acids: CGTTGGNYEQYF.

This clonotype was detected a few times. The chain joins TRBV20-1 to TRBJ2-1, with D maybe TRBD2 (6 bases). CDR1 and CDR2 from the germline V gene are DFQATT and SNEGSKA (reference sequence). CDR3 length: 20 residues. Between the trimmed V and J ends, which lost 5 bases and 4 bases, there was a span of 33 bases. The CDR3 here is CSAVDRDSNNFPSLYNEQFF. The CDR3 region has the DNA TGCAGTGCTGTCGACCGGGACTCGAACAACTTTCCCTCCTTATACAATGAGCAGTTCTTC.

The table lists this clonotype with a few counts. The chain has TRBV12-3 or TRBV12-4 and TRBJ2-7; D is undetermined. V lost 4 bases, J lost 6 bases, and 10 bases lay in between. This CDR3 is 12 amino acids long. CDR3 region: CASSSGLSEQYF. Here the CDR3 DNA reads TGTGCCAGCAGTTCCGGGTTGAGCGAGCAGTACTTC.

The genes are TRBV20-1 and TRBJ1-2, with 9 nucleotides matching TRBD1. The junction had 4 bases not matched to a gene; V was cut back by 2 bases and J by 6 bases. CDR1 and CDR2 from the germline V gene are DFQATT and SNEGSKA (reference sequence). The CDR3 has 13 residues. CDR3 residues: CSARSDRGDGYTF. The CDR3 nucleotides read TGCAGTGCTAGATCGGACAGGGGCGATGGCTACACCTTC.

The chain employs TRBV4-1 and TRBJ2-5; no reliable D call. The V end lost 3 bases, the J end lost 1 base, and 15 bases lay between the germline ends. Germline-derived CDR1 and CDR2 are MGHRA and YSYEKL. This CDR3 region has 16 residues. CDR3 bases: TGCGCCAGCAGCCAGAACAGTGGTCGCTCCCAAGAGACCCAGTACTTC. Its protein is CASSQNSGRSQETQYF.

Only a few counts were recorded for this clonotype. The chain combines TRBV4-1 with TRBJ2-5, with 8 bases that match TRBD1. This CDR3 has 15 residues. Trimming at V came to 1 base and at J to 2 bases, leaving 3 bases not matched to a gene. Germline V gene lookup returns CDR1 MGHRA and CDR2 YSYEKL. The CDR3 DNA reads as TGCGCCAGCAGCCAAGGTTGGACAGGGCAAGAGACCCAGTACTTC. Protein sequence: CASSQGWTGQETQYF.

In its sample, this clonotype was seen a few times. The V call is TRBV7-9, the J call TRBJ2-6; D gene uncertain. Deletions cut 6 bases from V and 2 bases from J, with 14 bases between. The CDR3 sequence is 16 residues long. Germline assignment: CDR1 SEHNR and CDR2 FQNEAQ (reference sequence). As DNA, the CDR3 is TGTGCCAGCAGAACAAGTCCCGACCCTGGGGCCAACGTCCTGACTTTC. Translated: CASRTSPDPGANVLTF.

V is TRBV5-1 and J is TRBJ2-4; 7 bases are a match to TRBD1. Germline CDR1 SGHRS, CDR2 YFSETQ. Losses at the gene ends were 3 bases for V and 7 bases for J; bases not matched to a gene: 7. The CDR3 length is 14 residues. The CDR3 nucleotides are TGCGCCAGCAGCTCACCAACAGGGGACAACATTCAGTACTTC. It encodes CASSSPTGDNIQYF.

This chain uses TRBV5-1 with TRBJ2-7; D unclear. The CDR3 totals 16 residues. Per germline, CDR1 SGHRS and CDR2 YFSETQ. V lost 0 bases and J lost 2, with 15 bases in between. CDR3: CASSLGPPGGTYEQYF. The CDR3, as DNA: TGCGCCAGCAGCTTGGGGCCCCCCGGCGGCACCTACGAGCAGTACTTC.

The chain has TRBV2 and TRBJ2-5, with 7 nucleotides matching TRBD1. This CDR3 spans 12 amino acids. The germline gives CDR1 SNHLY, CDR2 FYNNEI. With 8 bases clipped from V and 4 bases from J, the junction kept 4 bases outside the gene matches. CDR3 in DNA: TGTGCCAGCGACAGGGTACGAGAGACCCAGTACTTC. Encoded protein: CASDRVRETQYF.

The gene calls are TRBV7-2 and TRBJ2-4; D is unclear. The germline gives CDR1 SGHTA, CDR2 FQGNSA. The CDR3 loop spans 11 amino acids. Deletions cut 3 bases from V and 9 bases from J, with 6 bases between. The CDR3 is CASSFKGIQYF. The CDR3, as DNA: TGTGCCAGCAGCTTCAAGGGCATTCAGTACTTC.

This clonotype was counted a few times. This chain connects TRBV28 to TRBJ1-1; maybe TRBD1 (6 bases). Trimming took 5 bases from V and 4 from J, leaving 23 bases between them. From germline, CDR1 is MDHEN and CDR2 SYDVKM. This CDR3 region has 17 residues. The CDR3 protein is CASSIGASGAWSTEAFF. The DNA for the CDR3 is TGTGCCAGCAGTATCGGGGCGTCAGGGGCTTGGAGCACTGAAGCTTTCTTT.

The chain combines TRBV18 with TRBJ1-4; no reliable D call. Germline-derived CDR1 and CDR2 are KGHSH and LQKENI. Between the trimmed V and J ends, which lost 0 bases and 4 bases, there was a span of 6 bases. The CDR3 is 14 residues long. The CDR3 region is CASSPPGNNEKLFF. In DNA, the CDR3 is TGTGCCAGCTCACCACCGGGTAATAATGAAAAACTGTTTTTT.

This chain uses TRBV11-3 with TRBJ2-1, with TRBD2 matching over 7 bases. J gave up 1 base and V 5 bases, and 8 bases lay outside the gene matches. Germline lookup yields CDR1 SGHNT and CDR2 YENEEA. This CDR3 is 16 amino acids long. In DNA form, the CDR3 reads TGTGCCAGCAGCCAAAGTCAGCGGGATTCCTACAATGAGCAGTTCTTC. It codes for CASSQSQRDSYNEQFF.

DNA of the CDR3: TGTGCCAGCAGCTTGGGGGGGGCGCAAAACTACGAGCAGTACTTC. Protein product: CASSLGGAQNYEQYF. The chain combines TRBV7-2 with TRBJ2-7; TRBD2 is a possible D gene (7 bases). The V gene lost 3 bases and the J gene lost 3 bases, with 15 bases spanning the gap. CDR1 and CDR2 (germline): SGHTA, FQGNSA. The CDR3 sequence is 15 residues long. Variable domain in full (rest from reference TRBV7-2 and TRBJ2-7): GAGVSQSPSNKVTEKGKDVELRCDPISGHTALYWYRQSLGQGLEFLIYFQGNSAPDKSGLPSDRFSAERTGGSVSTLTIQRTQQEDSAVYLCASSLGGAQNYEQYFGPGTRLTVT.

This chain uses TRBV11-2 with TRBJ2-7; 7 positions agree with TRBD2. The V gene's germline CDR1 is SGHAT and CDR2 FQNNGV. The ends lost 1 base at V and 3 bases at J; junction bases unmatched: 6. The CDR3 is 15 residues long. CDR3 region: CASSLVTSYNYEQYF. DNA of the CDR3: TGTGCCAGCAGCTTAGTGACTAGCTATAACTACGAGCAGTACTTC.

This clonotype has only a few counts. The rearrangement uses TRBV24-1 and TRBJ2-3; 9 nucleotides line up with TRBD1. The junction had 15 bases not matched to a gene; V was cut back by 7 bases and J by 14 bases. The CDR3 has 14 amino acids. Germline CDR1 and CDR2: KGHDR and SFDVKD. The CDR3 DNA reads as TGTGCCACCAGCGCCCGTGACAGGGGGTTTGATCTGTATTTT. It encodes CATSARDRGFDLYF.